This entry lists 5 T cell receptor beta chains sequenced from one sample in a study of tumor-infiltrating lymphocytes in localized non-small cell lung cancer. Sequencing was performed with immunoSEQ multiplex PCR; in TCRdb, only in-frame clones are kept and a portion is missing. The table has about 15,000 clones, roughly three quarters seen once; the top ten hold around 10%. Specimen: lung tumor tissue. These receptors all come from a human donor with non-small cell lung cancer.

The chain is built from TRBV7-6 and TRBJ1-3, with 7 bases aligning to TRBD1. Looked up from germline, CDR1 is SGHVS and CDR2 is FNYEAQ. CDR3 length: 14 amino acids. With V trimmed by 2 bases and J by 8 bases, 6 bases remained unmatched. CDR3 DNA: TGTGCCAGCAGCTTAATGACAGGGACGGACACCATATATTTT. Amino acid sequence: CASSLMTGTDTIYF.

CDR3 protein: CASSTQAEAFF. The CDR3 bases are TGTGCCAGTAGTACACAGGCTGAAGCTTTCTTT. The V and J genes are TRBV19 and TRBJ1-1; a weak D match, TRBD1 (5 bases). Deletions cut 4 bases from V and 6 bases from J, with 6 bases between. Germline V gene sequence: CDR1 LNHDA, CDR2 SQIVND (reference sequence). This CDR3 region has 11 residues.

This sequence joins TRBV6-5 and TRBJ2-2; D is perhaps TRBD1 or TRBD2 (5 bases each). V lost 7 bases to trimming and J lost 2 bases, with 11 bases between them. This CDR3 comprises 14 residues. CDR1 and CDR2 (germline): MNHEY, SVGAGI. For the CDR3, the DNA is TGTGCCAGCACCCCACGGGGCAACACCGGGGAGCTGTTTTTT. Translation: CASTPRGNTGELFF.

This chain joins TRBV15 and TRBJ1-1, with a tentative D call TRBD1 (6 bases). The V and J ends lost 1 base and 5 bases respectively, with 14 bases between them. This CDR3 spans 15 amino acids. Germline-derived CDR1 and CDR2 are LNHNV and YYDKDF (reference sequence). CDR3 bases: TGTGCCACCAGCAGAGGTTACCTAGGGGGTACTGAAGCTTTCTTT. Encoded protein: CATSRGYLGGTEAFF.

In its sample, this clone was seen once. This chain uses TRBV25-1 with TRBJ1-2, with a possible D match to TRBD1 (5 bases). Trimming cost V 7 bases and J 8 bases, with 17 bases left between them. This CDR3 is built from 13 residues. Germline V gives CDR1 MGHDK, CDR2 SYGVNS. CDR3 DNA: TGTGCCAGCATAGCAGGCTTCGGGGGAGGCTACACCTTC. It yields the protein CASIAGFGGGYTF.